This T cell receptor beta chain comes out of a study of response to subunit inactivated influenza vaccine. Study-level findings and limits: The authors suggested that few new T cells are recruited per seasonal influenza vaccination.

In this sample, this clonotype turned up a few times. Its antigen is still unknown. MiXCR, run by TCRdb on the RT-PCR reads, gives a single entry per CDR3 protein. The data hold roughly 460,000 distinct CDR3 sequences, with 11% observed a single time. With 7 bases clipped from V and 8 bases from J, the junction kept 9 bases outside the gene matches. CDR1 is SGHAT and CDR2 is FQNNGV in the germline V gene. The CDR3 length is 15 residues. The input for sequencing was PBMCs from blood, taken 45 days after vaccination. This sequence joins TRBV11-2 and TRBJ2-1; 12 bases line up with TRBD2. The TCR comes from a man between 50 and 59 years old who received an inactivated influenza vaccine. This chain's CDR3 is CASTPLAGGPHEQFF. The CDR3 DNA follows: TGTGCCAGCACCCCGCTAGCGGGAGGGCCCCATGAGCAGTTCTTC.